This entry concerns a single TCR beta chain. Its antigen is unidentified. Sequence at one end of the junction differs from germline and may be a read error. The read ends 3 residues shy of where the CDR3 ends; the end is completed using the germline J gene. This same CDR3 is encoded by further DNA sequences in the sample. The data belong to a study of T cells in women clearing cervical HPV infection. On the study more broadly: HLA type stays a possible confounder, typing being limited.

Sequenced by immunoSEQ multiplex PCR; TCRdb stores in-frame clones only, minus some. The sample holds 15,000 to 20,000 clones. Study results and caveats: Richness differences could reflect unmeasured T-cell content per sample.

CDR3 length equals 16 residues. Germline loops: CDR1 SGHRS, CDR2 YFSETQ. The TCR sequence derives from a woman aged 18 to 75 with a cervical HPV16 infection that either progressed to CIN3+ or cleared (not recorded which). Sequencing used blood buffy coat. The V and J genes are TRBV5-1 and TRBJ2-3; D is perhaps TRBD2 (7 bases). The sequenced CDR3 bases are TGCGCCAGCAGCTTGCGGGGGGCGGCGAGCACGGATACG. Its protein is CASSLRGAASTDT. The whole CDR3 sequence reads CASSLRGAASTDTQYF.